The 15 T cell receptor beta chains below all came from one sample that was sequenced in a study of T cell responses to AZD1222 COVID-19 vaccine. Only in-frame clones appear in the TCRdb table, and some are missing; sequencing was by immunoSEQ multiplex PCR. The sample lists more than 85,000 clones; 70% to 90% were seen once. This material consisted of peripheral blood, taken on day 0 of AZD1222 vaccination. These receptors all stem from an adult in good health.

This clone is a singleton in its sample. The chain combines TRBV16 with TRBJ1-5; D remains unclear. Trimming left V 0 bases short and J 9 bases short, with 9 bases between. This CDR3 has 13 amino acids. The germline CDR1 and CDR2 sequences are KGHSY and FQNENV. The DNA of the CDR3 is TGTGCCAGCAGCCAATCTGAGTCAGGGCCCCAGCATTTT. Amino acids: CASSQSESGPQHF.

The V call is TRBV28, the J call TRBJ1-5; D is unresolved. This CDR3 comprises 12 residues. The germline V gene encodes CDR1 MDHEN and CDR2 SYDVKM. With 4 bases removed from V and 7 bases from J, the gap between germline ends came to 8 bases. The CDR3 region is CASSSLGQPQHF. CDR3 nucleotide sequence: TGTGCCAGCAGTTCCCTGGGGCAGCCCCAGCATTTT. Filled out from reference TRBV28 and TRBJ1-5, the complete variable domain reads DVKVTQSSRYLVKRTGEKVFLECVQDMDHENMFWYRQDPGLGLRLIYFSYDVKMKEKGDIPEGYSVSREKKERFSLILESASTNQTSMYLCASSSLGQPQHFGDGTRLSIL.

This chain uses TRBV10-2 with TRBJ2-7; a possible D gene is TRBD2 (5 bases). V lost 4 bases and J lost 2, with 12 bases in between. The CDR3 spans 14 residues. Germline V lookup: CDR1 WSHSY, CDR2 SAAADI. CDR3 nucleotide sequence: TGCGCCAGCAGTGGGGGTTGGGGAGCCTACGAGCAGTACTTC. The encoded protein is CASSGGWGAYEQYF.

The chain uses TRBV20-1 and TRBJ1-1; a weak D match, TRBD1 (5 bases). CDR3 length equals 11 residues. CDR1 and CDR2 from the germline V gene are DFQATT and SNEGSKA (reference sequence). Between the trimmed V and J ends, which lost 3 bases and 6 bases, there was a span of 8 bases. The chain's CDR3 is CSASQGAEAFF. The CDR3 DNA sequence: TGCAGTGCTAGCCAGGGCGCTGAAGCTTTCTTT.

The rearrangement links TRBV7-9 to TRBJ1-1; D unclear. CDR3 size: 17 residues. The ends were cut back, 2 bases at V and 0 bases at J, with 16 bases in the middle. Germline V gives CDR1 SEHNR, CDR2 FQNEAQ (reference sequence). CDR3 in DNA: TGTGCCAGCAGCTTAAAAGGCCAGTACCTTATGAACACTGAAGCTTTCTTT. It is translated as CASSLKGQYLMNTEAFF.

This rearrangement joins TRBV11-1 to TRBJ1-5; a possible D gene is TRBD1 (5 bases). The CDR3 contains 15 residues. Trimming removed 8 bases at V and 1 base at J, with 15 bases between. Germline assignment: CDR1 SGHAT and CDR2 FQDESV (reference sequence). The CDR3 nucleotides read TGTGCCAGCGCCGAGGGGAAGGGGAGCAATCAGCCCCAGCATTTT. Protein sequence: CASAEGKGSNQPQHF. Filled out from reference TRBV11-1 and TRBJ1-5, the complete variable domain reads EAEVAQSPRYKITEKSQAVAFWCDPISGHATLYWYRQILGQGPELLVQFQDESVVDDSQLPKDRFSAERLKGVDSTLKIQPAELGDSAMYLCASAEGKGSNQPQHFGDGTRLSIL.

The chain uses TRBV19 and TRBJ2-7, with D unclear. Germline assignment: CDR1 LNHDA and CDR2 SQIVND (reference sequence). The V gene lost 4 bases and the J gene lost 2 bases, with 15 bases spanning the gap. The CDR3 is made up of 15 amino acids. CDR3 nucleotides: TGTGCCAGTAGTACCCTAACCCTGGGCACCTACGAGCAGTACTTC. Its protein product is CASSTLTLGTYEQYF. Combining the CDR3 with reference TRBV19 and TRBJ2-7 gives the whole variable domain DGGITQSPKYLFRKEGQNVTLSCEQNLNHDAMYWYRQDPGQGLRLIYYSQIVNDFQKGDIAEGYSVSREKKESFPLTVTSAQKNPTAFYLCASSTLTLGTYEQYFGPGTRLTVT.

This clone was picked up one time. The chain recombines TRBV6-2 or TRBV6-3 with TRBJ1-2; unclear D gene. This CDR3 spans 13 amino acids. V was shortened by 4 bases and J by 4 bases, with 10 bases between the two germline ends. CDR1 MNHEY and CDR2 SVGEGT come from the germline V gene. The CDR3, as DNA: TGTGCCAGCAGTTCGCACGGGAGCTATGGCTACACCTTC. Translating it yields CASSSHGSYGYTF.

CDR3 nucleotides: TGTGCCAGCAGCTTAGTGGCTAGCGGGAGGAGTGAGCAGTTCTTC. This codes for CASSLVASGRSEQFF. The chain employs TRBV7-2 and TRBJ2-1, with 11 nucleotides matching TRBD2. The CDR3 sequence is 15 residues long. CDR1 is SGHTA, CDR2 FQGNSA, per germline. The ends lost 1 base at V and 9 bases at J; junction bases unmatched: 5.

This clone was observed once. The chain joins TRBV5-1 to TRBJ2-1, with D perhaps matching TRBD1 (5 bases). Germline V gene sequence: CDR1 SGHRS, CDR2 YFSETQ. V was clipped by 4 bases and J by 6 bases, with 11 bases between them. The CDR3 is made up of 13 amino acids. DNA for the CDR3: TGCGCCAGCAGCCCGTTAAGGGGCAATGAGCAGTTCTTC. It is translated as CASSPLRGNEQFF.

Here the CDR3 DNA reads TGTGCCAGCAGCCCTAGCGTTGTGGAGTTGTGGTTATCCTACGAGCAGTACTTC. This translates into CASSPSVVELWLSYEQYF. V and J are TRBV7-9 and TRBJ2-7; D perhaps matches TRBD2 (6 bases). The V end was cut by 5 bases, the J end by 1 base, with 24 bases between. Germline loops: CDR1 SEHNR, CDR2 FQNEAQ (reference sequence). The CDR3 spans 18 residues.

This rearrangement joins TRBV28 to TRBJ2-2; D call uncertain. Germline lookup yields CDR1 MDHEN and CDR2 SYDVKM. Trimming shortened V by 5 bases and J by 1 base, and 17 bases separated the two germline ends. The CDR3 has 17 amino acids. The CDR3 DNA follows: TGTGCCAGCAGTCACTACGGCACAGAAGGGAACACCGGGGAGCTGTTTTTT. This codes for CASSHYGTEGNTGELFF.

The chain has TRBV2 and TRBJ2-5, with D possibly matching TRBD2 (6 bases). Trimming removed 2 bases from V and 3 bases from J, with 22 bases in between. The CDR3 covers 18 residues. Germline V lookup: CDR1 SNHLY, CDR2 FYNNEI. This CDR3 reads CASSEWRNPAGIEETQYF. DNA of the CDR3: TGTGCCAGCAGTGAATGGAGAAATCCAGCGGGTATAGAAGAGACCCAGTACTTC.

The chain carries TRBV28 and TRBJ2-7; D possibly uses TRBD1 or TRBD2 (5 bases each). V lost 5 bases to trimming and J lost 5 bases, with 19 bases between them. This CDR3 is 15 amino acids long. Germline V CDR1 and CDR2: MDHEN, SYDVKM. The CDR3 region is CASSPLRTGPNEQYF. As DNA, the CDR3 is TGTGCCAGCAGTCCCCTTAGGACGGGGCCGAACGAGCAGTACTTC.

The CDR3 spells CASSSLTGLNQPQHF. CDR3 sequence (DNA): TGTGCCAGCAGTTCCCTGACAGGTCTCAATCAGCCCCAGCATTTT. The genes are TRBV27 and TRBJ1-5, with D possibly being TRBD1 (6 bases). This CDR3 has 15 residues. Germline CDR1 is MNHEY and CDR2 is SMNVEV (reference sequence). V dropped 4 bases and J dropped 3 bases, with 13 bases sitting between them.